Below are 29 T cell receptor beta chains sequenced from a single sample in a study of blood T cell repertoires in COVID-19. TCRdb's copy holds only in-frame clones and misses some; the assay was immunoSEQ multiplex PCR. The sample gives over 120,000 clones, 75% to 90% of which show up once; roughly 4.8% is in the top ten. Sequenced: peripheral blood. The source of these receptors is a human donor in a cohort sampled during active COVID-19.

This chain's CDR3 is CASSFVEGSEAFF. For the CDR3, the DNA is TGTGCCAGCAGCTTTGTGGAGGGCTCTGAAGCTTTCTTT. The chain couples TRBV7-2 to TRBJ1-1, with D unresolved. Germline V gene sequence: CDR1 SGHTA, CDR2 FQGNSA. CDR3 size: 13 residues. The V end lost 3 bases, the J end lost 6 bases, and 11 bases lay between the germline ends.

CDR3 nucleotides: TGCGCCAGCAAAAGCAACCTAGCGGGGGTGTACAATGAGCAGTTCTTC. It yields the protein CASKSNLAGVYNEQFF. The chain is built from TRBV4-1 and TRBJ2-1; 10 bases line up with TRBD2. Germline loops: CDR1 MGHRA, CDR2 YSYEKL. CDR3 length equals 16 residues. Germline trimming cut 7 bases from V and 4 bases from J; bases unmatched to any gene: 10.

Written as DNA, the CDR3 is TGTGCCAGCCGGACAGCCTTGAACACTGAAGCTTTCTTT. It translates to CASRTALNTEAFF. The V call is TRBV6-5, the J call TRBJ1-1; perhaps TRBD1 as D (6 bases). The CDR3 runs to 13 residues. V lost 8 bases and J lost 0, with 10 bases in between. Per the germline V gene, CDR1 is MNHEY and CDR2 is SVGAGI.

The chain links TRBV2 to TRBJ1-5; D unresolved. The CDR3 sequence is 15 residues long. Germline V gene data show CDR1 as SNHLY and CDR2 as FYNNEI. Trimming cost V 8 bases and J 2 bases, with 16 bases left between them. CDR3 sequence reads: CASGERGSGNQPQHF. As DNA, the CDR3 is TGTGCCAGCGGGGAGCGGGGAAGCGGCAATCAGCCCCAGCATTTT.

The rearrangement uses TRBV2 and TRBJ2-1, with 11 positions matching TRBD2. V lost 5 bases and J lost 10; bases outside the gene matches: 10. The V gene's germline CDR1 is SNHLY and CDR2 FYNNEI. CDR3 length equals 15 residues. CDR3 loop: CASSPLTSGSGEQFF. The CDR3 nucleotides read TGTGCCAGCAGTCCTCTAACTAGCGGGAGCGGGGAGCAGTTCTTC.

This clone appeared a few times. This chain's CDR3 is CASSQYSDRAQPQHF. The CDR3, as DNA: TGTGCCAGCTCACAATACTCGGACAGGGCTCAGCCCCAGCATTTT. This chain joins TRBV18 and TRBJ1-5; 8 bases agree with TRBD1. Looked up from germline, CDR1 is KGHSH and CDR2 is LQKENI. This CDR3 region has 15 residues. The V and J ends lost 4 bases and 6 bases, in that order; junction bases with no gene match: 8.

The rearrangement uses TRBV6-2 or TRBV6-3 and TRBJ1-1; D unclear. Trimming took off 7 bases at V and 7 bases at J, with 13 bases between the two ends. CDR1 MNHEY and CDR2 SVGEGT come from the germline V gene. The CDR3 has 12 residues. The DNA for the CDR3 is TGTGCCAGCACCCCCCCGCGGGGTGAAGCTTTCTTT. Protein: CASTPPRGEAFF.

V is TRBV21-1 and J is TRBJ1-2; the DNA was not compared with TRBD1, the D call given in the table. TRBV21-1 has pseudogene status. The length of the CDR3 is 16 residues. The chain's CDR3 is CASSSDREASHYGYTF. In nucleotides, the CDR3 is TGTGCCAGCAGCTCGGACAGGGAGGCCAGCCACTATGGCTACACCTTC.

The chain employs TRBV9 and TRBJ1-2, with no clear D. CDR3 size: 15 residues. V lost 2 bases, J lost 1 base, and 12 bases lay in between. Germline CDR1 is SGDLS and CDR2 is YYNGEE. The CDR3 loop reads CASSVGGLLNYGYTF. CDR3 DNA sequence: TGTGCCAGCAGCGTGGGTGGACTCCTTAACTATGGCTACACCTTC.

The CDR3 loop is CASSVVSGGADTQYF. DNA of the CDR3: TGTGCCAGCAGCGTAGTGAGCGGGGGGGCAGATACGCAGTATTTT. The genes are TRBV9 and TRBJ2-3; TRBD2 aligns across 10 bases. The junction had 2 bases not matched to a gene; V was cut back by 0 bases and J by 4 bases. This CDR3 is built from 15 residues. Germline loops: CDR1 SGDLS, CDR2 YYNGEE.

The chain joins TRBV2 to TRBJ2-7; 11 nucleotides agree with TRBD1. The V gene's germline CDR1 is SNHLY and CDR2 FYNNEI. Trimming at V came to 7 bases and at J to 1 base, leaving 3 bases not matched to a gene. The CDR3 has 14 amino acids. The CDR3 spells CASTGTGGSYEQYF. In DNA form, the CDR3 reads TGTGCCAGCACCGGGACAGGGGGTTCCTACGAGCAGTACTTC.

The J gene is TRBJ1-1, the V gene TRBV6-6; tentative D call: TRBD1 (6 bases). CDR1 and CDR2 from the germline V gene are MNHNY and SVGAGI (reference sequence). Deletions cut 8 bases from V and 2 bases from J, with 15 bases between. This CDR3 contains 14 residues. The CDR3 DNA is TGTGCCAGCGGGAGGGGGGGGGCAAACACTGAAGCTTTCTTT. This translates into CASGRGGANTEAFF.

This chain uses TRBV11-2 with TRBJ1-2; D not resolved. The CDR3 runs 13 residues. Germline assignment: CDR1 SGHAT and CDR2 FQNNGV. V shed 3 bases and J shed 4 bases, with 9 bases lying between them. In nucleotides, the CDR3 is TGTGCCAGCAGCTTCGAACACCTCTATGGCTACACCTTC. Its translation is CASSFEHLYGYTF.

Notes on this clone: A read error may account for a junction end that differs from germline. The V and J genes are TRBV6-5 and TRBJ1-1; a weak D match, TRBD1 (5 bases). Looked up from germline, CDR1 is MNHEY and CDR2 is SVGAGI. The length of the CDR3 is 15 residues. CDR3 region: CASSDSTETNTEAFF. CDR3 coding DNA: TGTGCCAGCAGTGACTCGACAGAAACGAACACTGAAGCTTTCTTT.

V gene TRBV28 combines with J gene TRBJ2-7; possibly TRBD2 for D (5 bases). CDR3 length equals 14 residues. Germline-derived CDR1 and CDR2 are MDHEN and SYDVKM. With 1 base removed from V and 1 base from J, the gap between germline ends came to 8 bases. The CDR3 protein is CASSLLEDSYEQYF. In DNA, the CDR3 is TGTGCCAGCAGTTTATTGGAGGATTCCTACGAGCAGTACTTC.

The J gene is TRBJ2-3, the V gene TRBV5-1, with TRBD2 matching 11 bases. The V segment lost 0 bases and the J segment 1 base; nucleotides outside the gene matches: 7. The CDR3 runs to 18 residues. Germline V gene data show CDR1 as SGHRS and CDR2 as YFSETQ. In nucleotides, the CDR3 is TGCGCCAGCAGCTTGGGACTAGCGGGATTCTCTGGCACAGATACGCAGTATTTT. Translating gives CASSLGLAGFSGTDTQYF.

The genes are TRBV2 and TRBJ2-1; 9 positions agree with TRBD2. Germline trimming cut 3 bases from V and 4 bases from J; bases unmatched to any gene: 7. This CDR3 is 16 amino acids long. Germline loops: CDR1 SNHLY, CDR2 FYNNEI. Here the CDR3 DNA reads TGTGCCAGCAGTGAGAAGACTAGCGGACTGTACAATGAGCAGTTCTTC. It encodes CASSEKTSGLYNEQFF.

The V call is TRBV6-6, the J call TRBJ2-1; 7 nucleotides agree with TRBD2. This CDR3 contains 11 residues. Germline trimming cut 10 bases from V and 4 bases from J; bases unmatched to any gene: 1. In germline, CDR1 is MNHNY, CDR2 SVGAGI (reference sequence). The CDR3, as DNA: TGTGCCATAGCGGGTTACAATGAGCAGTTCTTC. This sequence encodes CAIAGYNEQFF.

The chain recombines TRBV11-1 with TRBJ2-7, with a tentative D call TRBD1 (6 bases). This CDR3 is built from 15 residues. Trimming left V 2 bases short and J 1 base short, with 12 bases between. The germline V gene has CDR1 SGHAT and CDR2 FQDESV (reference sequence). The CDR3 nucleotides read TGTGCCAGCAGCTTAAGGCAGGGGAAGTCCTACGAGCAGTACTTC. This translates into CASSLRQGKSYEQYF.

The J gene is TRBJ1-2, the V gene TRBV9, with 8 nucleotides matching TRBD1. With 4 bases clipped from V and 5 bases from J, the junction kept 10 bases outside the gene matches. The CDR3 loop spans 15 amino acids. From germline, CDR1 is SGDLS and CDR2 YYNGEE. CDR3: CASSIYSGTGYGYTF. The CDR3 DNA reads as TGTGCCAGCAGCATATACTCCGGGACAGGTTATGGCTACACCTTC.

This chain uses TRBV2 with TRBJ1-2; TRBD1 agrees at 8 bases. Germline V CDR1 and CDR2: SNHLY, FYNNEI. This CDR3 has 14 amino acids. Trimming at V came to 6 bases and at J to 0 bases, leaving 3 bases not matched to a gene. CDR3 DNA sequence: TGTGCCAGCAGGGACAGGGCTTCTAACTATGGCTACACCTTC. It is translated as CASRDRASNYGYTF.

The CDR3 coding sequence is TGTGCCAGCAGCCCCACTAGCGCGGGGGAGCAGTACGTC. This encodes CASSPTSAGEQYV. This chain links TRBV11-2 with TRBJ2-7, with 7 bases aligning to TRBD2. V lost 5 bases and J lost 7; bases outside the gene matches: 8. Looked up from germline, CDR1 is SGHAT and CDR2 is FQNNGV. This CDR3 is 13 amino acids long.

The chain joins TRBV6-1 to TRBJ2-7; 12 bases are shared with TRBD2. V lost 0 bases and J lost 4; bases outside the gene matches: 1. The CDR3 is 15 residues long. Germline V CDR1 and CDR2: MNHNS, SASEGT. The CDR3 DNA reads as TGTGCCAGCAGTGAAGCGGGACTAGCGGGTTACGAGCAGTACGTC. It encodes CASSEAGLAGYEQYV.

The rearrangement uses TRBV28 and TRBJ2-5; perhaps TRBD2 as D (6 bases). CDR1 and CDR2 (germline): MDHEN, SYDVKM. Trimming stripped 1 base from V and 5 bases from J, with 8 bases between. The CDR3 is 13 residues long. The DNA for the CDR3 is TGTGCCAGCAGTTTATTTCGGGGGGAGACCCAGTACTTC. Translated, it gives CASSLFRGETQYF. The complete variable domain, with remaining parts taken from reference TRBV28 and TRBJ2-5, reads DVKVTQSSRYLVKRTGEKVFLECVQDMDHENMFWYRQDPGLGLRLIYFSYDVKMKEKGDIPEGYSVSREKKERFSLILESASTNQTSMYLCASSLFRGETQYFGPGTRLLVL.

V usage is TRBV7-2 and J usage is TRBJ2-5, with 7 bases that match TRBD2. V lost 2 bases to trimming and J lost 5 bases; unmatched junction nucleotides: 8. CDR3 length: 15 residues. Per germline, CDR1 SGHTA and CDR2 FQGNSA. CDR3 in amino acids: CASSLQAGSGETQYF. Written as DNA, the CDR3 is TGTGCCAGCAGCTTACAAGCGGGGTCCGGGGAGACCCAGTACTTC.

The V call is TRBV9, the J call TRBJ2-3, with TRBD1 as a possible D gene (5 bases). The V gene lost 0 bases and the J gene lost 0 bases, with 8 bases spanning the gap. Looked up from germline, CDR1 is SGDLS and CDR2 is YYNGEE. This CDR3 contains 15 residues. The CDR3 coding sequence is TGTGCCAGCAGCGTAGAAGGGGAAAGCACAGATACGCAGTATTTT. Translated: CASSVEGESTDTQYF.

The rearrangement joins TRBV30 to TRBJ2-1; 8 bases line up with TRBD1. This CDR3 region has 15 residues. Germline CDR1 is GTSNPN and CDR2 is SVGIG (reference sequence). The trim removed 4 bases at V and 5 bases at J, leaving 10 bases unmatched. CDR3 sequence: CAWTKGTGANNEQFF. In DNA form, the CDR3 reads TGTGCCTGGACCAAGGGGACAGGAGCTAACAATGAGCAGTTCTTC.

The CDR3 spells CASSPRPTPGLVYTGELFF. CDR3 DNA sequence: TGTGCCAGCAGCCCACGTCCCACCCCGGGACTAGTATACACCGGGGAGCTGTTTTTT. The V and J genes are TRBV7-9 and TRBJ2-2, with 8 bases that match TRBD2. The CDR3 is 19 residues long. Looked up from germline, CDR1 is SEHNR and CDR2 is FQNEAQ (reference sequence). The junction had 17 bases not matched to a gene; V was cut back by 5 bases and J by 3 bases.

This chain connects TRBV9 to TRBJ2-3; TRBD1 aligns across 7 bases. This CDR3 is built from 15 residues. V lost 3 bases, J lost 2 bases, and 6 bases stayed unmatched. Germline-derived CDR1 and CDR2 are SGDLS and YYNGEE. CDR3 DNA sequence: TGTGCCAGCAGCGACTCCGGGACAGACACAGATACGCAGTATTTT. It yields the protein CASSDSGTDTDTQYF.